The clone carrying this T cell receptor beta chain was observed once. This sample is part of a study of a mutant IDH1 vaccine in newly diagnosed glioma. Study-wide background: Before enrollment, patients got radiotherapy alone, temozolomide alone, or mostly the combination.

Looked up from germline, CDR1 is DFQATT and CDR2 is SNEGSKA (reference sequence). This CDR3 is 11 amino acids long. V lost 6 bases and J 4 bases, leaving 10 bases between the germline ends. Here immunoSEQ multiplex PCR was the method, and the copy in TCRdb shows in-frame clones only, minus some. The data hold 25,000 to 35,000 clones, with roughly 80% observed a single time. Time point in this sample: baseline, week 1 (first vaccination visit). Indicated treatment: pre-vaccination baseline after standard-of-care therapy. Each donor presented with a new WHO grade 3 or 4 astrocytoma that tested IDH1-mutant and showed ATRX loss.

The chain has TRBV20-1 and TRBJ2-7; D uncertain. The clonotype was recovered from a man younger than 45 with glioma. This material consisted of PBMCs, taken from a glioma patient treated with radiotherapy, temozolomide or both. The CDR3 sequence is CSATVVYEQYF. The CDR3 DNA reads TGCAGTGCGACTGTGGTTTACGAGCAGTACTTC.